Listed here are 3 T cell receptor beta chains from one sample, sequenced in a study of shared clonotypes between healthy human individuals. Data came from immunoSEQ multiplex PCR; TCRdb stores just in-frame clones and leaves some out. The sample records some 2.3 million clones, 90% to 95% being singletons. Input material: naive CD4+ T cells from PBMCs. Subset of the sample: CD45RA+ positively selected. The source is a man aged 18 to 29 in good health. Some clones in this sample may be carry-over from other donors' samples.

J is TRBJ1-5 and V is TRBV6-4; D call uncertain. Germline V CDR1 and CDR2: MRHNA, SNTAGT. This CDR3 has 15 amino acids. The V gene lost 6 bases and the J gene lost 1 base, with 13 bases spanning the gap. CDR3 amino acids: CASRAHGKSNQPQHF. In DNA, the CDR3 is TGTGCCAGCAGGGCCCATGGGAAGAGCAATCAGCCCCAGCATTTT.

CDR3 region: CASSPGGYGYTF. The CDR3 DNA follows: TGTGCCAGTAGCCCGGGGGGCTATGGCTACACCTTC. This chain connects TRBV19 to TRBJ1-2, with TRBD1 as a possible D gene (5 bases). The V gene's germline CDR1 is LNHDA and CDR2 SQIVND (reference sequence). Between the trimmed V and J ends, which lost 6 bases and 4 bases, there was a span of 9 bases. The CDR3 runs 12 residues.

This clone appeared once. The rearrangement joins TRBV7-6 to TRBJ2-2; 9 nucleotides match TRBD2. Germline V gene sequence: CDR1 SGHVS, CDR2 FNYEAQ. The CDR3 runs 15 residues. V gave up 5 bases and J gave up 9 bases; unmatched junction bases: 10. CDR3 coding DNA: TGTGCCAGCAGCCGTCCCGGGACTAGCCCTAGGGAGCTGTTTTTT. Translating gives CASSRPGTSPRELFF. Complete variable domain (other parts from reference TRBV7-6 and TRBJ2-2): GAGVSQSPRYKVTKRGQDVALRCDPISGHVSLYWYRQALGQGPEFLTYFNYEAQQDKSGLPNDRFSAERPEGSISTLTIQRTEQRDSAMYRCASSRPGTSPRELFFGEGSRLTVL.